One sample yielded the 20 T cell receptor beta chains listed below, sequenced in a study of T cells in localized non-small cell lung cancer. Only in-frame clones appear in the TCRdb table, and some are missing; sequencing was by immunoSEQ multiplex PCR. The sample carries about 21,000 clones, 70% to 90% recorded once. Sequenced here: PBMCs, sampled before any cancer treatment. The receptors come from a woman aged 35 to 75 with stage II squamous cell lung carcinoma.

CDR3 loop: CASSPGRGGGGNEQFF. In DNA, the CDR3 is TGCGCCAGCAGCCCAGGAAGGGGAGGTGGGGGCAATGAGCAGTTCTTC. This chain joins TRBV4-3 and TRBJ2-1; D is possibly TRBD2 (6 bases). V was trimmed by 4 bases and J by 6 bases, leaving 19 bases between them. Looked up from germline, CDR1 is LGHNA and CDR2 is YSLEER. CDR3 length equals 16 residues.

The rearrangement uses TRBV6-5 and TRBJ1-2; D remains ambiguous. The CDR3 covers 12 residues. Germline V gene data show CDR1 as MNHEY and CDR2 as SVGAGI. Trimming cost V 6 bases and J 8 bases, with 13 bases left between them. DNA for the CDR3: TGTGCCAGCAGGGAGGGCCCGGAAGGCTACACCTTC. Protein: CASREGPEGYTF.

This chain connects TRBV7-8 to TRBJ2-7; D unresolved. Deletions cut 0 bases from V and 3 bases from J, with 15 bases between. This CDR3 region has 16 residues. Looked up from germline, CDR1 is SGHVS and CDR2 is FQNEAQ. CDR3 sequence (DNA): TGTGCCAGCAGCTTAGCGCCAGGCATGAAAGTCTACGAGCAGTACTTC. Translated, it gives CASSLAPGMKVYEQYF.

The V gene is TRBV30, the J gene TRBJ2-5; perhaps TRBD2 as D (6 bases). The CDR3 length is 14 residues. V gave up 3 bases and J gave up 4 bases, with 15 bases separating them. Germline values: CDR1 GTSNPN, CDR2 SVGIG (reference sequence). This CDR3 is CAWSPGLPGETQYF. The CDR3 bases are TGTGCCTGGAGCCCGGGACTGCCTGGAGAGACCCAGTACTTC.

The CDR3 reads CASSVGSLGRGELFF. The DNA of the CDR3 is TGTGCCAGTAGTGTCGGGAGTTTGGGCCGCGGGGAGCTGTTTTTT. This sequence joins TRBV19 and TRBJ2-2, with TRBD2 as a possible D gene (6 bases). Deletions cut 5 bases from V and 7 bases from J, with 17 bases between. Germline-derived CDR1 and CDR2 are LNHDA and SQIVND (reference sequence). This CDR3 spans 15 amino acids.

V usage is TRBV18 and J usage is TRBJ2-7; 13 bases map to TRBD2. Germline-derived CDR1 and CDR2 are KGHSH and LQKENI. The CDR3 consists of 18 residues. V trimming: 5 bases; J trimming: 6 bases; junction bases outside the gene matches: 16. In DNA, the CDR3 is TGTGCCAGCTCATCAGTCTCCCCCGGACTAGCGGGAGTTGGCGAGCAGTACTTC. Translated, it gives CASSSVSPGLAGVGEQYF.

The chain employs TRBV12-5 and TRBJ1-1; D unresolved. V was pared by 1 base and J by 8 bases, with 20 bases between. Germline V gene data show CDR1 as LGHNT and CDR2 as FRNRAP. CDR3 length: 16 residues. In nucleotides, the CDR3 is TGTGCTAGTGGTTTGGCCTGGCCCCTTCTGAGGGCAGAAGCTTTCTTT. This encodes CASGLAWPLLRAEAFF. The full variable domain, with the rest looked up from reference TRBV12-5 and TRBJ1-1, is DARVTQTPRHKVTEMGQEVTMRCQPILGHNTVFWYRQTMMQGLELLAYFRNRAPLDDSGMPKDRFSAEMPDATLATLKIQPSEPRDSAVYFCASGLAWPLLRAEAFFGQGTRLTVV.

The CDR3: CAWSRGGNTIYF. The CDR3, as DNA: TGTGCCTGGAGTCGCGGAGGAAACACCATATATTTT. The V gene is TRBV30, the J gene TRBJ1-3, with D uncertain. The length of the CDR3 is 12 residues. The V gene lost 2 bases and the J gene lost 4 bases, with 6 bases spanning the gap. In germline, CDR1 is GTSNPN, CDR2 SVGIG (reference sequence).

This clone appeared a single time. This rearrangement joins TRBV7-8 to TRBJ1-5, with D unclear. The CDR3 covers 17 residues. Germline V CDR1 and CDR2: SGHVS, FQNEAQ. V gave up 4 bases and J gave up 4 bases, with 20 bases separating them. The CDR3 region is CASSSSLGLTKNQPQHF. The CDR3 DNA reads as TGTGCCAGCAGCTCTTCCTTAGGGTTAACAAAGAATCAGCCCCAGCATTTT. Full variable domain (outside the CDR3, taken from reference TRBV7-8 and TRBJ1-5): GAGVSQSPRYKVAKRGQDVALRCDPISGHVSLFWYQQALGQGPEFLTYFQNEAQLDKSGLPSDRFFAERPEGSVSTLKIQRTQQEDSAVYLCASSSSLGLTKNQPQHFGDGTRLSIL.

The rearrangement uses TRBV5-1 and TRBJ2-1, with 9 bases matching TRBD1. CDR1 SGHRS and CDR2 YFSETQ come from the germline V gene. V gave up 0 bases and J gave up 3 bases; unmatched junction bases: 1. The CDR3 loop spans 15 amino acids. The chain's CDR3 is CASSLGDRVYNEQFF. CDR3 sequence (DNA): TGCGCCAGCAGCTTGGGGGACAGGGTCTACAATGAGCAGTTCTTC.

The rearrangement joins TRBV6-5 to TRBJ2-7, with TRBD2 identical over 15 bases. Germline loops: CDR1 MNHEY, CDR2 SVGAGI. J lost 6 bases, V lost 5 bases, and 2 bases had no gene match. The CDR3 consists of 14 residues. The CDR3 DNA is TGTGCCAGCAGTCCGGGACTAGCGGGAGGCGAGCAGTACTTC. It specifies CASSPGLAGGEQYF.

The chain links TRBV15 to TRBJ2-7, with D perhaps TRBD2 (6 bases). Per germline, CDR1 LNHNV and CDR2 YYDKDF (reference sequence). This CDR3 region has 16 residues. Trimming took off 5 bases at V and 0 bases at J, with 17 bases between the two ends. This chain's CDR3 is CATSAGPPQSSYEQYF. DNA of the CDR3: TGTGCCACCAGCGCGGGACCTCCACAAAGCTCCTACGAGCAGTACTTC.

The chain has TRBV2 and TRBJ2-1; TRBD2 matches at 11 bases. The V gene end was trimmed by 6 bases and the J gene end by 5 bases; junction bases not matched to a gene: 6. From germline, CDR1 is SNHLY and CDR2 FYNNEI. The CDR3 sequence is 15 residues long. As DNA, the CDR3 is TGTGCCAGCAGGTACGGGACTAGCGGTAACAATGAGCAGTTCTTC. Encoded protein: CASRYGTSGNNEQFF.

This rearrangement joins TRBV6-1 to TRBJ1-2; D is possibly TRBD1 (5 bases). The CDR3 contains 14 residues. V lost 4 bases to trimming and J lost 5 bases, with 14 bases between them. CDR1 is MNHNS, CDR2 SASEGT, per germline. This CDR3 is CASSAEGAGYGYTF. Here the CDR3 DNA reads TGTGCCAGCAGTGCAGAAGGGGCCGGTTATGGCTACACCTTC.

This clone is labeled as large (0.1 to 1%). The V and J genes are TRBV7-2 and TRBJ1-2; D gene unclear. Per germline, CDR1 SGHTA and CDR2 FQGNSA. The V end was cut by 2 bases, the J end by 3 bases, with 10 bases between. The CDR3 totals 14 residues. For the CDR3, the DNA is TGTGCCAGCAGCTTATACGGGGAAGACTATGGCTACACCTTC. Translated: CASSLYGEDYGYTF.

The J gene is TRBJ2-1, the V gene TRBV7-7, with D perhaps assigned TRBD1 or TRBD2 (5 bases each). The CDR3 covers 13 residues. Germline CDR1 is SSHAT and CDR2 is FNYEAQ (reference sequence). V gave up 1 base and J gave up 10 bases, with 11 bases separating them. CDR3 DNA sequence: TGTGCCAGCAGCTTAGGCCTCGGGGACGAGCAGTTCTTC. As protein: CASSLGLGDEQFF.

The CDR3 spells CARGTSGSFSGELFF. The CDR3, as DNA: TGTGCCAGGGGGACTAGCGGGAGTTTCTCCGGGGAGCTGTTTTTT. This rearrangement joins TRBV2 to TRBJ2-2; 14 positions agree with TRBD2. CDR3 length: 15 residues. Trimming removed 9 bases from V and 6 bases from J; junction bases left unmatched: 6. CDR1 SNHLY and CDR2 FYNNEI come from the germline V gene.

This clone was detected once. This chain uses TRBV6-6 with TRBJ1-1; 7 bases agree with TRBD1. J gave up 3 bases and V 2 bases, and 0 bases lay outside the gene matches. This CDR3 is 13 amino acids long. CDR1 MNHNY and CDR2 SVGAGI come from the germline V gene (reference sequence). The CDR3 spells CASSYQGDTEAFF. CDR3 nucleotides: TGTGCCAGCAGTTACCAGGGGGACACTGAAGCTTTCTTT.

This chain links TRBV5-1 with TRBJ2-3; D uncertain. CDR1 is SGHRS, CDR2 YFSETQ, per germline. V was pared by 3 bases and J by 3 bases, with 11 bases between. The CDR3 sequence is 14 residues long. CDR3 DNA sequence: TGCGCCAGCAGCTCCGGCCCTACGACAGATACGCAGTATTTT. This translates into CASSSGPTTDTQYF.

Written as DNA, the CDR3 is TGTGCCAGCTCACCAGGAACTAACTATGGCTACACCTTC. Translating it yields CASSPGTNYGYTF. The rearrangement joins TRBV18 to TRBJ1-2, with no clear D. The germline V and J ends were trimmed by 2 bases and 0 bases, with 4 bases remaining between them. Germline-derived CDR1 and CDR2 are KGHSH and LQKENI. The CDR3 is 13 amino acids.